This TCR beta chain was recovered during a study of cytomegalovirus exposure and HLA in healthy donors. About the study: From donors who were HLA-typed, an early data release held about 85 million unique TCRs. Study-level points and caveats: A previous analysis found most TCR beta V segments productive roughly 90% or roughly 30% of the time. TCR beta V- and J-gene trimming was later associated with a missense DCLRE1C variant. Among TCR beta chains, those listed as cytomegalovirus-associated numbered fewer than 200.

The CDR3 spans 17 residues. V lost 3 bases to trimming and J lost 6 bases, with 20 bases between them. The V gene's germline CDR1 is SGHNT and CDR2 YENEEA. Note on this clone: The target antigen is unknown.

Primers for the PCR totalled 60 Vbeta and 13 Jbeta. Sequencing was performed with immunoSEQ multiplex PCR; in TCRdb, only in-frame clones are kept and a portion is missing. The data contain 90,000 to 140,000 clones, 60% to 85% of them singletons. The sequencing sample was made of PBMCs. This sequence was found in a woman aged 40 to 49 in good health and CMV-seropositive. The chain is built from TRBV11-3 and TRBJ1-4; TRBD1 is a possible D gene (5 bases). CDR3 nucleotide sequence: TGTGCCAGCAGCTTTGGGTCCTTTCTTGGGGGGGATGAAAAACTGTTTTTT. It translates to CASSFGSFLGGDEKLFF.